This TCR beta chain came from a study of PD-L1 blockade in urothelial cancer. Synthetic analogs of TCR templates were spiked into every PCR. The method was immunoSEQ multiplex PCR; TCRdb's version includes in-frame clones alone and lacks a portion of them. Of around 110,000 clones listed, around nine tenths are singletons. Between the trimmed V and J ends, which lost 2 bases and 7 bases, there was a span of 9 bases. Germline-derived CDR1 and CDR2 are SGDLS and YYNGEE. The CDR3 is made up of 13 amino acids. The time point here: peripheral blood 6 weeks after treatment start. The receptor was derived from a man in his sixties with urothelial cancer. The sample in question was PBMCs, obtained around atezolizumab (anti-PD-L1) treatment. This sequence joins TRBV9 and TRBJ1-4; a weak D match, TRBD1 (5 bases). The CDR3 region is CASSVGGTEKLFF. The CDR3 nucleotides read TGTGCCAGCAGCGTGGGGGGGACTGAAAAACTGTTTTTT.